Below are 31 T cell receptor beta chains sequenced from a single sample in a study of T cell responses to AZD1222 COVID-19 vaccine. Only in-frame clones appear in the TCRdb table, and some are missing; sequencing was by immunoSEQ multiplex PCR. This sample has 97,000 or so clones, with roughly 84% found just once. The specimen was peripheral blood, collected on day 0 of AZD1222 vaccination. The receptors were gathered from an adult in good health.

The chain couples TRBV18 to TRBJ2-3, with 7 bases matching TRBD2. Per germline, CDR1 KGHSH and CDR2 LQKENI. The ends lost 5 bases at V and 1 base at J; junction bases unmatched: 9. This CDR3 is 16 amino acids long. CDR3 region: CASSITGGGGTDTQYF. The CDR3 coding sequence is TGTGCCAGCTCAATAACGGGAGGCGGGGGCACAGATACGCAGTATTTT.

This clone has only one observation. The chain recombines TRBV30 with TRBJ2-5; no reliable D call. This CDR3 contains 13 residues. Germline CDR1 and CDR2: GTSNPN and SVGIG (reference sequence). V shed 2 bases and J shed 0 bases, with 7 bases lying between them. The CDR3: CAWSHLNQETQYF. CDR3 sequence (DNA): TGTGCCTGGAGTCACTTGAACCAAGAGACCCAGTACTTC.

The chain is built from TRBV28 and TRBJ2-3, with 7 bases matching TRBD2. J lost 2 bases, V lost 7 bases, and 12 bases had no gene match. Germline assignment: CDR1 MDHEN and CDR2 SYDVKM. This CDR3 has 16 amino acids. In nucleotides, the CDR3 is TGTGCCAGCACCCCGGGAGGCCCACCCACCACAGATACGCAGTATTTT. It encodes CASTPGGPPTTDTQYF.

V is TRBV29-1 and J is TRBJ1-1; 8 bases agree with TRBD1. The CDR3 totals 14 residues. The germline V gene encodes CDR1 SQVTM and CDR2 ANQGSEA. V lost 8 bases, J lost 4 bases, and 12 bases stayed unmatched. CDR3 protein: CSTGQGGRITEAFF. CDR3 nucleotides: TGCAGCACCGGACAGGGAGGGAGGATCACTGAAGCTTTCTTT.

V gene TRBV7-2 combines with J gene TRBJ2-5, with TRBD1 as a possible D gene (5 bases). Germline CDR1 reads SGHTA; CDR2 reads FQGNSA. The CDR3 is 14 amino acids. The V gene lost 5 bases and the J gene lost 5 bases, with 15 bases spanning the gap. CDR3: CASSPLKGLETQYF. The CDR3 DNA reads TGTGCCAGCAGCCCTCTGAAGGGGCTGGAGACCCAGTACTTC.

This rearrangement joins TRBV5-5 to TRBJ2-1, with D uncertain. Germline V gene data show CDR1 as SGHKS and CDR2 as YYEKEE (reference sequence). The ends were cut back, 3 bases at V and 6 bases at J, with 13 bases in the middle. The CDR3 has 14 residues. CDR3 protein: CASSSPGLGNEQFF. For the CDR3, the DNA is TGTGCCAGCAGCTCGCCTGGTTTAGGCAATGAGCAGTTCTTC.

V usage is TRBV5-1 and J usage is TRBJ2-1; D remains unclear. Germline V lookup: CDR1 SGHRS, CDR2 YFSETQ. The V end lost 0 bases, the J end lost 6 bases, and 13 bases lay between the germline ends. The CDR3 spans 15 residues. The CDR3 DNA reads TGCGCCAGCAGCTTGGTAACCCAGCTCGTCAATGAGCAGTTCTTC. Translated: CASSLVTQLVNEQFF. The full variable domain, completed using reference TRBV5-1 and TRBJ2-1, is KAGVTQTPRYLIKTRGQQVTLSCSPISGHRSVSWYQQTPGQGLQFLFEYFSETQRNKGNFPGRFSGRQFSNSRSEMNVSTLELGDSALYLCASSLVTQLVNEQFFGPGTRLTVL.

This chain uses TRBV19 with TRBJ1-5; maybe TRBD1 (5 bases). The CDR3 loop spans 13 amino acids. The germline gives CDR1 LNHDA, CDR2 SQIVND (reference sequence). V lost 4 bases and J 3 bases, leaving 7 bases between the germline ends. CDR3 DNA: TGTGCCAGTAGTAAAGGGGTCAATCAGCCCCAGCATTTT. The encoded protein is CASSKGVNQPQHF.

The V and J genes are TRBV6-5 and TRBJ1-3; weak D call: TRBD1 (5 bases). With 0 bases removed from V and 4 bases from J, the gap between germline ends came to 10 bases. The CDR3 loop spans 15 amino acids. The germline V gene has CDR1 MNHEY and CDR2 SVGAGI. This CDR3 is CASSYSGRDGNTIYF. Written as DNA, the CDR3 is TGTGCCAGCAGTTACTCGGGCAGGGACGGAAACACCATATATTTT.

The rearrangement links TRBV6-6 to TRBJ2-5; D could derive from TRBD1 or TRBD2 (7 bases each). The CDR3 extends over 15 amino acids. Germline CDR1 MNHNY, CDR2 SVGAGI (reference sequence). Deletions cut 0 bases from V and 4 bases from J, with 12 bases between. CDR3 sequence reads: CASSYSRGGLETQYF. The CDR3 nucleotides read TGTGCCAGCAGTTACTCCAGGGGGGGCTTAGAGACCCAGTACTTC.

The V gene is TRBV19, the J gene TRBJ2-6; a possible D gene is TRBD1 (6 bases). This CDR3 spans 17 amino acids. Trimming took 6 bases from V and 8 from J, leaving 23 bases between them. CDR1 is LNHDA and CDR2 is SQIVND in the germline V gene (reference sequence). The CDR3 DNA follows: TGTGCCAGTAGGGCCGGGACACAGGTCGCCGGGACCAACGTCCTGACTTTC. It is translated as CASRAGTQVAGTNVLTF.

V and J are TRBV30 and TRBJ2-4; the match to TRBD2 covers 7 bases. The CDR3 is 13 amino acids. Trimming removed 1 base from V and 6 bases from J; junction bases left unmatched: 3. CDR1 and CDR2 (germline): GTSNPN, SVGIG (reference sequence). CDR3: CAWSGGGPNIQYF. For the CDR3, the DNA is TGTGCCTGGAGTGGCGGGGGTCCAAACATTCAGTACTTC.

The V call is TRBV2, the J call TRBJ2-4, with 8 nucleotides matching TRBD1. V gave up 9 bases and J gave up 6 bases; unmatched junction bases: 7. Germline-derived CDR1 and CDR2 are SNHLY and FYNNEI. The CDR3 spans 13 residues. In DNA, the CDR3 is TGTGCCAGTAAAGGACAGGGCGGAAACATTCAGTACTTC. This gives the protein CASKGQGGNIQYF.

Only one count was recorded for this clone. This sequence joins TRBV19 and TRBJ1-5, with unresolved D. V was trimmed by 3 bases and J by 4 bases, leaving 13 bases between them. CDR3 length equals 15 residues. Germline V lookup: CDR1 LNHDA, CDR2 SQIVND (reference sequence). CDR3 sequence (DNA): TGTGCCAGTAGTATCCGCGTCAGTCCAAATCAGCCCCAGCATTTT. Translating gives CASSIRVSPNQPQHF.

As DNA, the CDR3 is TGTGCTAGTGGTTTGAGATCCCGGACAGGTCGGGAGACCCAGTACTTC. Amino acids: CASGLRSRTGRETQYF. The chain employs TRBV12-5 and TRBJ2-5; the match to TRBD1 covers 7 bases. Germline V gene sequence: CDR1 LGHNT, CDR2 FRNRAP. This CDR3 is built from 16 residues. V lost 2 bases, J lost 5 bases, and 11 bases stayed unmatched.

This chain links TRBV6-5 with TRBJ1-4; 8 nucleotides match TRBD1. V was pared by 2 bases and J by 5 bases, with 1 base of the junction left unmatched. Germline V CDR1 and CDR2: MNHEY, SVGAGI. The CDR3 length is 14 residues. CDR3 bases: TGTGCCAGCAGTTACGGGGACAGGAATGAAAAACTGTTTTTT. It translates to CASSYGDRNEKLFF.

V is TRBV13 and J is TRBJ2-2; 7 bases agree with TRBD2. The CDR3 contains 17 residues. Germline V gene lookup returns CDR1 PRHDT and CDR2 FYEKMQ (reference sequence). The V gene end was trimmed by 6 bases and the J gene end by 1 base; junction bases not matched to a gene: 11. CDR3 nucleotides: TGTGCCAGCAGGAAACGGGCGGGAGCAGGGAACACCGGGGAGCTGTTTTTT. This encodes CASRKRAGAGNTGELFF.

The chain couples TRBV25-1 to TRBJ1-1; 8 bases match TRBD1. The junction had 4 bases not matched to a gene; V was cut back by 9 bases and J by 4 bases. There are 12 residues in the CDR3. Germline V CDR1 and CDR2: MGHDK, SYGVNS. CDR3 DNA sequence: TGTGCCAGTACACAGGGGGGCACTGAAGCTTTCTTT. It specifies CASTQGGTEAFF.

The rearrangement links TRBV28 to TRBJ1-2, with D perhaps TRBD1 (5 bases). The germline V gene has CDR1 MDHEN and CDR2 SYDVKM. V lost 5 bases and J lost 4, with 11 bases in between. This CDR3 is built from 13 residues. The DNA of the CDR3 is TGTGCCAGCAGTCCAGGGATGGGCTATGGCTACACCTTC. Protein product: CASSPGMGYGYTF.

The chain couples TRBV3-1 (or the pseudogene TRBV3-2) to TRBJ1-6; 8 bases fit TRBD1. With 8 bases clipped from V and 0 bases from J, the junction kept 15 bases outside the gene matches. Germline-derived CDR1 and CDR2 are LGHDT and YNNKEL (reference sequence). The CDR3 is made up of 19 amino acids. The CDR3: CASPTGTTGDSSYNSPLHF. As DNA, the CDR3 is TGTGCCAGCCCGACGGGAACGACAGGGGACAGCTCCTATAATTCACCCCTCCACTTT.

The chain carries TRBV20-1 and TRBJ2-3; a possible D gene is TRBD2 (7 bases). V shed 3 bases and J shed 2 bases, with 12 bases lying between them. The CDR3 is 14 amino acids. The germline CDR1 and CDR2 sequences are DFQATT and SNEGSKA (reference sequence). This CDR3 reads CSASRGGLTDTQYF. CDR3 bases: TGCAGTGCTAGTCGCGGGGGCCTCACAGATACGCAGTATTTT.

The CDR3 DNA sequence: TGCGCCAGCAGCCCGGACAGCGGAAACACTGAAGCTTTCTTT. The encoded protein is CASSPDSGNTEAFF. The chain links TRBV4-3 to TRBJ1-1; possibly TRBD1 for D (6 bases). Trimming stripped 4 bases from V and 2 bases from J, with 11 bases between. The CDR3 contains 14 residues. Germline V gene lookup returns CDR1 LGHNA and CDR2 YSLEER.

The rearrangement links TRBV7-9 to TRBJ1-4; D unclear. V was clipped by 3 bases and J by 2 bases, with 7 bases between them. CDR3 length: 14 amino acids. Germline V CDR1 and CDR2: SEHNR, FQNEAQ (reference sequence). The CDR3 DNA follows: TGTGCCAGCAGCTTTGGGCGGACTAATGAAAAACTGTTTTTT. Its protein product is CASSFGRTNEKLFF.

This chain links TRBV28 with TRBJ1-2; 7 bases agree with TRBD1. V was pared by 4 bases and J by 5 bases, with 4 bases of the junction left unmatched. The CDR3 covers 13 residues. CDR1 is MDHEN and CDR2 is SYDVKM in the germline V gene. The CDR3 reads CASSSTGRYGYTF. CDR3 in DNA: TGTGCCAGCAGTTCGACAGGGAGGTATGGCTACACCTTC.

The chain has TRBV6-5 and TRBJ1-6, with D possibly TRBD1 on 5 matching bases. This CDR3 spans 15 amino acids. Trimming stripped 4 bases from V and 7 bases from J, with 14 bases between. The germline CDR1 and CDR2 sequences are MNHEY and SVGAGI. The chain's CDR3 is CASSSGQRTNSPLHF. The DNA of the CDR3 is TGTGCCAGCAGTTCCGGGCAAAGGACAAATTCACCCCTCCACTTT.

As concerns this clone: Other nucleotide sequences in the sample specify the same CDR3. The chain employs TRBV10-3 and TRBJ2-1; the match to TRBD2 covers 15 bases. The germline CDR1 and CDR2 sequences are ENHRY and SYGVKD. J was trimmed by 10 bases and V by 4 bases; bases with no gene match: 8. The CDR3 totals 16 residues. CDR3 nucleotides: TGTGCCATCAGTGGGACTGGGACTAGCGGGGGGTCGGAGCAGTTCTTC. Translation gives CAISGTGTSGGSEQFF.

V gene TRBV6-5 combines with J gene TRBJ2-7; the D call may be TRBD1 or TRBD2 (5 bases each). The CDR3 totals 13 residues. Germline V CDR1 and CDR2: MNHEY, SVGAGI. The V end was cut by 6 bases, the J end by 3 bases, with 12 bases between. The CDR3 nucleotides are TGTGCCAGCAGCCGGGACCCAATCTACGAGCAGTACTTC. This translates into CASSRDPIYEQYF.

J is TRBJ2-2 and V is TRBV7-2; a weak D match, TRBD2 (5 bases). Per the germline V gene, CDR1 is SGHTA and CDR2 is FQGNSA. This CDR3 region has 13 residues. V was pared by 3 bases and J by 6 bases, with 8 bases between. The CDR3 reads CASSFKAAGELFF. CDR3 DNA: TGTGCCAGCAGCTTCAAAGCGGCCGGGGAGCTGTTTTTT.

The CDR3: CASSSIYYEQYF. The DNA for the CDR3 is TGTGCCAGCAGTTCAATATACTACGAGCAGTACTTC. The chain employs TRBV12-3 or TRBV12-4 and TRBJ2-7; no firm D call. The CDR3 length is 12 residues. Trimming removed 4 bases at V and 3 bases at J, with 7 bases between.

V gene TRBV29-1 combines with J gene TRBJ2-7, with TRBD2 as a possible D gene (6 bases). V was shortened by 7 bases and J by 4 bases, with 14 bases between the two germline ends. This CDR3 contains 12 residues. The germline CDR1 and CDR2 sequences are SQVTM and ANQGSEA. In DNA form, the CDR3 reads TGCAGCGCCCGGGACTTGACTTACGAGCAGTACTTC. Its protein product is CSARDLTYEQYF.

V is TRBV5-1 and J is TRBJ2-1; 11 bases map to TRBD2. CDR3 length equals 16 residues. Germline lookup yields CDR1 SGHRS and CDR2 YFSETQ. V gave up 4 bases and J gave up 2 bases; unmatched junction bases: 5. The CDR3 coding sequence is TGCGCCAGCAGCCTGGAACTAGCGGGAGCCTACAATGAGCAGTTCTTC. Translated: CASSLELAGAYNEQFF.